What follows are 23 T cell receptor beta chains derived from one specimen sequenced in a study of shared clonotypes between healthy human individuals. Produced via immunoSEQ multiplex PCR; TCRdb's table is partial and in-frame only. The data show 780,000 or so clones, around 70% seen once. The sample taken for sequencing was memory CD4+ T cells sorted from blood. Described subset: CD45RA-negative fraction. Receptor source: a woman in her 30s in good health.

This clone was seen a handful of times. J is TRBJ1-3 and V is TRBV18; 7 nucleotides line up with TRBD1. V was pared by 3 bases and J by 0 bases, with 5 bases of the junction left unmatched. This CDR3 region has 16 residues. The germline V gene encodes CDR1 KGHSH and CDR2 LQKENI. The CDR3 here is CASSPQDRSSGNTIYF. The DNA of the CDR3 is TGTGCCAGCTCACCCCAGGACAGGAGCTCTGGAAACACCATATATTTT.

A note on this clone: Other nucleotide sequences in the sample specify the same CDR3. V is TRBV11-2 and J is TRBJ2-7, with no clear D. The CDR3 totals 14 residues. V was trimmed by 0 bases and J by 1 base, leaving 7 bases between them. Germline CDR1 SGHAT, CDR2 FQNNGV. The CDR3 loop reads CASSLDRASYEQYF. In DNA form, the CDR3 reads TGTGCCAGCAGCTTAGATAGGGCGTCCTACGAGCAGTACTTC.

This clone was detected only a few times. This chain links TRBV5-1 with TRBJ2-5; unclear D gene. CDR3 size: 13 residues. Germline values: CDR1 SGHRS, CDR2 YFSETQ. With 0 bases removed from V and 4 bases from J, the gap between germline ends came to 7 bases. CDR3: CASSLVVPETQYF. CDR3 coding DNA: TGCGCCAGCAGCTTGGTCGTTCCAGAGACCCAGTACTTC.

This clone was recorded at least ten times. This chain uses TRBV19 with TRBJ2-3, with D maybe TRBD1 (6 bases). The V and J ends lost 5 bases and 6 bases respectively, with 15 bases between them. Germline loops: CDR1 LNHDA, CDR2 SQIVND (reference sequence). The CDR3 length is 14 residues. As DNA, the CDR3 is TGTGCCAGTAGTCCGACAGGATCTCTCGATACGCAGTATTTT. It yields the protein CASSPTGSLDTQYF.

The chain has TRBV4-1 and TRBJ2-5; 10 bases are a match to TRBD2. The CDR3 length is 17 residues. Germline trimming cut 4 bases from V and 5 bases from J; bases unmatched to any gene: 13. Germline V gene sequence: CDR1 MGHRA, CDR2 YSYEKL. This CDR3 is CASSPNPTSGVKETQYF. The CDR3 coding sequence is TGCGCCAGCAGCCCAAATCCCACTAGCGGGGTCAAGGAGACCCAGTACTTC.

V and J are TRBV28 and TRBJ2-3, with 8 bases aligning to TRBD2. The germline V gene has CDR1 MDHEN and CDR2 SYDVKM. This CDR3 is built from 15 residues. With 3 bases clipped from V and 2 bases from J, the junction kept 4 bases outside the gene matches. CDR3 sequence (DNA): TGTGCCAGCAGTTTGTCCGGGAGGGTCACAGATACGCAGTATTTT. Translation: CASSLSGRVTDTQYF.

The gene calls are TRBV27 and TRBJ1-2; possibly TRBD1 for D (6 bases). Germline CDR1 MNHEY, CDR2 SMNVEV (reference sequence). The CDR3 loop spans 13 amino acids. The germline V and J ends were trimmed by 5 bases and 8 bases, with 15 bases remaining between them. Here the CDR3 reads CASSLSGVRGYTF. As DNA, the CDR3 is TGTGCCAGCAGTCTTTCAGGGGTGCGAGGCTACACCTTC.

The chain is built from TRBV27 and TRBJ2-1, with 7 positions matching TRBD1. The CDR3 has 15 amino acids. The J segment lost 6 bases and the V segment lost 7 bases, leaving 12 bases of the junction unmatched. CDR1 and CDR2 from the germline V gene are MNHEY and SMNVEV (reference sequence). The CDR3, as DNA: TGTGCCAGCACAAGCCTGACAGGGTCTCGCAATGAGCAGTTCTTC. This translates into CASTSLTGSRNEQFF.

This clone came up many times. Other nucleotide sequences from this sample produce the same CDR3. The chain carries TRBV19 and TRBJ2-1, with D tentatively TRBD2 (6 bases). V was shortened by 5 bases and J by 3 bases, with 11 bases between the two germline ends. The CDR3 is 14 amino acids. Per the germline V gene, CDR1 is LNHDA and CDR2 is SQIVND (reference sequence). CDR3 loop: CASSARGNYNEQFF. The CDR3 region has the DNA TGTGCCAGTAGTGCACGGGGGAACTACAATGAGCAGTTCTTC.

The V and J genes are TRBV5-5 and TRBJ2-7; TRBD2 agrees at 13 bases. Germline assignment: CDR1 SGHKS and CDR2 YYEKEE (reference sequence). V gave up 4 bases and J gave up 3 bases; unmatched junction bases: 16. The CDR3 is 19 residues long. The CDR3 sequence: CASSKPSGLAGAPFYEQYF. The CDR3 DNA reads TGTGCCAGCAGCAAACCCTCCGGACTAGCGGGAGCCCCCTTCTACGAGCAGTACTTC.

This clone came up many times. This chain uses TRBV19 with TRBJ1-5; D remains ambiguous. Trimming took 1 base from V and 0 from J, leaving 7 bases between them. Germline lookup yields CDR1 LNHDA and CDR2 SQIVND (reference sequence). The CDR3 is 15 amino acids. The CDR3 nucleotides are TGTGCCAGTAGTATAGCAGTTTATAGCAATCAGCCCCAGCATTTT. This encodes CASSIAVYSNQPQHF.

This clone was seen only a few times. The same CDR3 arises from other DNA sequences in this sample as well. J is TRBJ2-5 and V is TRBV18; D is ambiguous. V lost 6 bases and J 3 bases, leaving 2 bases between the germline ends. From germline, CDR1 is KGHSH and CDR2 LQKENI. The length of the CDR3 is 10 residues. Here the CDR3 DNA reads TGTGCCAGCTCGGAAGAGACCCAGTACTTC. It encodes CASSEETQYF.

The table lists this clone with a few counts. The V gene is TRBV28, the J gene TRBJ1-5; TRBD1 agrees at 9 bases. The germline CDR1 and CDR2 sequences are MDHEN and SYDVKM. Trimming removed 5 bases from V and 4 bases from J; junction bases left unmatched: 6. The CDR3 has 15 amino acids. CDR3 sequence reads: CASSPQTGGNQPQHF. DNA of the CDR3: TGTGCCAGCAGTCCGCAGACAGGGGGAAATCAGCCCCAGCATTTT.

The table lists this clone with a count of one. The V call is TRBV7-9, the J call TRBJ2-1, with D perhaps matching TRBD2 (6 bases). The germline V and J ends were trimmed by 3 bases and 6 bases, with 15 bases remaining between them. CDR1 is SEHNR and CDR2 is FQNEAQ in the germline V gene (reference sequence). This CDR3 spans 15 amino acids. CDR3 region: CASSFDGGPFNEQFF. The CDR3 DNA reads TGTGCCAGCAGCTTTGACGGAGGGCCCTTCAATGAGCAGTTCTTC. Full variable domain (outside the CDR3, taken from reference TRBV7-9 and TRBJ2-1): DTGVSQNPRHKITKRGQNVTFRCDPISEHNRLYWYRQTLGQGPEFLTYFQNEAQLEKSRLLSDRFSAERPKGSFSTLEIQRTEQGDSAMYLCASSFDGGPFNEQFFGPGTRLTVL.

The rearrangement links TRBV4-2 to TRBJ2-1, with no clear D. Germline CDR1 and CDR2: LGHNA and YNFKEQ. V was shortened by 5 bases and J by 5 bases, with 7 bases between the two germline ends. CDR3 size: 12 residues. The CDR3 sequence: CASSSRNNEQFF. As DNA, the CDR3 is TGTGCCAGCAGCTCCAGGAACAATGAGCAGTTCTTC.

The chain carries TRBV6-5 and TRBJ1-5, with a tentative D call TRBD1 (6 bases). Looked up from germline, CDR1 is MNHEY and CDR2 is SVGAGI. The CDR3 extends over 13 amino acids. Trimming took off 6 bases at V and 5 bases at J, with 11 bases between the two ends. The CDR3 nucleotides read TGTGCCAGCAGAGACAGGCTAGATCAGCCCCAGCATTTT. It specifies CASRDRLDQPQHF.

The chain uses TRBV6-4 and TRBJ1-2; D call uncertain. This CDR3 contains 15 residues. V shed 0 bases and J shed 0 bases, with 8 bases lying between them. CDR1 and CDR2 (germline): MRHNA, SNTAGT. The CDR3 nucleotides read TGTGCCAGCAGTGACTCATCGAGAGCTAACTATGGCTACACCTTC. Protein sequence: CASSDSSRANYGYTF.

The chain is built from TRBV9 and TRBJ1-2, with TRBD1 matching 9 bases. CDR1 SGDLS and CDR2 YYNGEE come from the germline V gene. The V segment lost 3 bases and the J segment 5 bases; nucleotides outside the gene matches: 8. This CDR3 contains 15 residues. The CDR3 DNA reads TGTGCCAGCAGCGCCCGACAGGGGGTCTTGTATGGCTACACCTTC. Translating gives CASSARQGVLYGYTF.

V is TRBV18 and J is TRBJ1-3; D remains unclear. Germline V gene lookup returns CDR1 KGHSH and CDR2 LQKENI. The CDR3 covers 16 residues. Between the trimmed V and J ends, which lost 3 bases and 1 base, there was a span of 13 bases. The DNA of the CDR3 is TGTGCCAGCTCACCGCGGGATGCCGTTTCTGGAAACACCATATATTTT. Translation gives CASSPRDAVSGNTIYF.

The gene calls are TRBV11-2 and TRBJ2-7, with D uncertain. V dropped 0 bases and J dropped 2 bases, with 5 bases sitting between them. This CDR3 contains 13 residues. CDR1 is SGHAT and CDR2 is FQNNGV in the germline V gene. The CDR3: CASSLDYPYEQYF. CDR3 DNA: TGTGCCAGCAGCTTAGATTACCCCTACGAGCAGTACTTC.

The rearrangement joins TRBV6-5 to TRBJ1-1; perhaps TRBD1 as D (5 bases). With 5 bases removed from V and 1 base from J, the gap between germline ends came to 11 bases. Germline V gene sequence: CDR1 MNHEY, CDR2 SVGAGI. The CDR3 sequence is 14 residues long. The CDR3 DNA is TGTGCCAGCAGTACATTTAGGGGGAACACTGAAGCTTTCTTT. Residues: CASSTFRGNTEAFF.

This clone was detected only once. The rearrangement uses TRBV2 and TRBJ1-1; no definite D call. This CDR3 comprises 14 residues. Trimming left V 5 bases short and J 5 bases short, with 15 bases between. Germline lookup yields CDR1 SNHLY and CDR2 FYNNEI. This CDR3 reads CASSTYRVGTEAFF. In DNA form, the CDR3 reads TGTGCCAGCAGTACTTACCGAGTGGGGACTGAAGCTTTCTTT.

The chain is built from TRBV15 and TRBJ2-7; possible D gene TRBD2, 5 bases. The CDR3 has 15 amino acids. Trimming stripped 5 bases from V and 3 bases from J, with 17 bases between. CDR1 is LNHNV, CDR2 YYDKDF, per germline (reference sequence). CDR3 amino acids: CATSLVFGGHYEQYF. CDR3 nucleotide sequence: TGTGCCACCAGCCTTGTTTTCGGAGGCCACTACGAGCAGTACTTC.